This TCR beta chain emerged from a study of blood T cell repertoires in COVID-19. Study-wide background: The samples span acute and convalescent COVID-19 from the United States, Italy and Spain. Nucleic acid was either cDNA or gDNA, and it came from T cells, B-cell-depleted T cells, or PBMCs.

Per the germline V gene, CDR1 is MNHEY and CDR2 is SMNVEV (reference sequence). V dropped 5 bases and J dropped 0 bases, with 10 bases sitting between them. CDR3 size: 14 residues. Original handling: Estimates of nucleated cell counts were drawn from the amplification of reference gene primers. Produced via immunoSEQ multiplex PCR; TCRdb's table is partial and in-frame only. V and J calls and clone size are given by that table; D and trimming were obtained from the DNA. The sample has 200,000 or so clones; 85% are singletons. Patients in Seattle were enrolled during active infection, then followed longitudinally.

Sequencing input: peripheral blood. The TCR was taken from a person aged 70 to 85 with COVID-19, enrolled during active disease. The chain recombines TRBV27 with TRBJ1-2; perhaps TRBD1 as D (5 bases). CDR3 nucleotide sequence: TGTGCCAGCAGTATTCGACAGACTAACTATGGCTACACCTTC. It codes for CASSIRQTNYGYTF.